This T cell receptor beta chain was retrieved from a study of CD8 T cells in ankylosing spondylitis. Study findings and constraints: Characteristic of ankylosing spondylitis blood, it appeared, was a TCR beta motif comprising about eight highly homologous variants. Clones linked with disease were CD8+ and fairly uncommon in the peripheral blood.

The CDR3 has 12 residues. The trim removed 4 bases at V and 10 bases at J, leaving 5 bases unmatched. CDR1 LGHDT and CDR2 YNNKEL come from the germline V gene (reference sequence). This clonotype has a handful of counts. The target antigen is unknown. TCRdb reprocessed the 5' RACE reads with MiXCR, giving one entry per CDR3 protein. The sample has 750,000 to 850,000 distinct CDR3 sequences, around 11% seen once. The source material was blood, either unsorted or a sorted T cell fraction (not recorded which). The chain uses TRBV3-1 and TRBJ2-3; the match to TRBD2 covers 7 bases. This receptor was identified in a male donor with ankylosing spondylitis. CDR3 sequence (DNA): TGTGCCAGCAGCCCATGGGGGGGTCCGCAGTATTTT. Its translation: CASSPWGGPQYF.